This T cell receptor (beta chain) comes out of a study of shared clonotypes between healthy human individuals. Study summary: Each donor's CD8 memory used one plate, CD8 naive two, each CD4 subset three. General study results and limits: Across subsets, estimated richness was generally greater for naive than for memory populations.

Authors' processing steps: Filtering differed since immunoSEQ provided only junctions, with no quality scores. The repertoire was sequenced with immunoSEQ multiplex PCR; TCRdb's copy has only in-frame clones and lacks some. V and J calls and clone size are those listed in that table; D and trimming were worked out from the DNA. The data hold around 2.5 million clones, with 93% observed a single time. A CD45RA-negative memory subset and a CD45RA+ naive subset were separated from the CD4+ cells. A single count supports this clone. The antigen is undetermined. This CDR3 comprises 15 residues. Germline assignment: CDR1 ENHRY and CDR2 SYGVKD. Trimming took 8 bases from V and 6 from J; bases not matched to a gene: 12.

The receptor was derived from a young man in good health. Some clones in this sample may be carry-over from other donors' samples. The chain uses TRBV10-3 and TRBJ1-1; TRBD1 matches 10 bases. The sequenced sample consisted of naive CD4+ T cells from PBMCs. Subset described: CD45RA+ positively selected. CDR3: CAIGGLTGGVSEAFF. CDR3 bases: TGTGCCATCGGAGGGCTGACAGGGGGCGTCTCTGAAGCTTTCTTT.